These T cell receptor beta chains were read from a single sample in a study of identical twins. TCRdb re-analysed the 5' RACE reads in MiXCR, keeping a single row per CDR3 protein. The sample comprises around 230,000 distinct CDR3 sequences, approximately 9% of which are singletons, and 5% to 6.5% rests with the top ten. Source material: memory (CD45RO+) T cells sorted from blood. The receptors derive from a woman under 30 in good health. The CDR3 runs from the conserved cysteine through the conserved F or W. Each record gives: D gene, V gene, CDR3 protein. D genes are given only for firm matches.

D gene: NA
V gene: TRBV5-1
CDR3 protein: CASSRHSNYGYTF

D gene: TRBD2
V gene: TRBV6-5
CDR3 protein: CASSYSPGLAGEGTQYF

D gene: TRBD2
V gene: TRBV6-2/TRBV6-3
CDR3 protein: CASSYPRRTSGRNSYEQYF

D gene: TRBD1
V gene: TRBV20-1
CDR3 protein: CSAANPQGAYEQYF

D gene: NA
V gene: TRBV7-9
CDR3 protein: CASSFQSYEQYF

D gene: TRBD2
V gene: TRBV29-1
CDR3 protein: CSVASGAYEQYF

D gene: TRBD2
V gene: TRBV9
CDR3 protein: CASSVQTGGGNEQFF

D gene: TRBD2
V gene: TRBV3-1
CDR3 protein: CASRLAGATDTQYF

D gene: NA
V gene: TRBV7-8
CDR3 protein: CASSYDRATHGGTQYF

D gene: TRBD2
V gene: TRBV28
CDR3 protein: CASGTIDTGELFF

D gene: NA
V gene: TRBV7-9
CDR3 protein: CASSFLRDPKQFF

D gene: NA
V gene: TRBV19
CDR3 protein: CASPEIPTNEKLFF

D gene: TRBD1
V gene: TRBV7-9
CDR3 protein: CASSLGRDRGPTGELFF

D gene: TRBD1
V gene: TRBV5-6
CDR3 protein: CASSSQVGQGTPGANVLTF

D gene: NA
V gene: TRBV6-2/TRBV6-3
CDR3 protein: CASGVGRLNQPQHF

D gene: NA
V gene: TRBV7-3
CDR3 protein: CASSLIGGPTDTQYF

D gene: TRBD2
V gene: TRBV4-3
CDR3 protein: CASSQESGRATDTQYF

D gene: NA
V gene: TRBV4-1
CDR3 protein: CASERGSQETQYF

D gene: NA
V gene: TRBV5-1
CDR3 protein: CASSLALGEQETQYF

D gene: NA
V gene: TRBV9
CDR3 protein: CASSVGAGSNSPLHF

D gene: TRBD2
V gene: TRBV30
CDR3 protein: CAWTSGDLREQYF

D gene: NA
V gene: TRBV5-1
CDR3 protein: CASSQRINFDNEQFF

D gene: NA
V gene: TRBV4-3
CDR3 protein: CASSQLPGYEQYF

D gene: NA
V gene: TRBV5-5
CDR3 protein: CASSLARDFYNEQFF

D gene: NA
V gene: TRBV29-1
CDR3 protein: CSVRGESRESYEQYF

D gene: NA
V gene: TRBV5-6
CDR3 protein: CASGRDWQNSNEQFF

D gene: NA
V gene: TRBV20-1
CDR3 protein: CSPTKPGNPEAFF

D gene: NA
V gene: TRBV12-3/TRBV12-4
CDR3 protein: CASTDWAGEETQYF

D gene: NA
V gene: TRBV18
CDR3 protein: CASSPGDSRTDTQYF

D gene: NA
V gene: TRBV20-1
CDR3 protein: CSARSPVAGNEQYF

D gene: NA
V gene: TRBV27
CDR3 protein: CASSFIQGQPQHF

D gene: TRBD2
V gene: TRBV7-8
CDR3 protein: CASSLAGNLNEQFF

D gene: NA
V gene: TRBV18
CDR3 protein: CASSPRLTEQYF

D gene: TRBD2
V gene: TRBV12-3/TRBV12-4
CDR3 protein: CASSLRASGYEQYF

D gene: TRBD2
V gene: TRBV6-5
CDR3 protein: CASSYSNSWAGGPYEQYF

D gene: TRBD2
V gene: TRBV10-3
CDR3 protein: CAISEVAGEAEQFF

D gene: NA
V gene: TRBV25-1
CDR3 protein: CASSEWRGSDTQYF

D gene: TRBD2
V gene: TRBV19
CDR3 protein: CASSTGRAGEQFF

D gene: NA
V gene: TRBV10-3
CDR3 protein: CAINGQVQETQYF

D gene: TRBD1
V gene: TRBV27
CDR3 protein: CASSPHRGSQDEQYF

D gene: NA
V gene: TRBV6-1
CDR3 protein: CASSEARGNTQYF

D gene: TRBD2
V gene: TRBV29-1
CDR3 protein: CSVESPGGAADTQYF

D gene: NA
V gene: TRBV7-9
CDR3 protein: CASSLENSDQPQHF

D gene: TRBD2
V gene: TRBV7-3
CDR3 protein: CASSLRAGGEGEQFF

D gene: NA
V gene: TRBV24-1
CDR3 protein: CATSDSAGAGGSGANVLTF

D gene: NA
V gene: TRBV20-1
CDR3 protein: CSYLDWGGKNIQYF

D gene: TRBD2
V gene: TRBV5-1
CDR3 protein: CASSPPTSGSYEQYF

D gene: NA
V gene: TRBV7-2
CDR3 protein: CASSLMGHSNSPLHF

D gene: TRBD2
V gene: TRBV5-4
CDR3 protein: CASRSGTSGYNEQFF

D gene: TRBD1
V gene: TRBV5-1
CDR3 protein: CASSLGQHNEQFF

D gene: NA
V gene: TRBV9
CDR3 protein: CASSFTGGRGNEQFF